This TCR beta chain was profiled in a study of blood T cell repertoires in COVID-19. Libraries were prepared by immunoSEQ multiplex PCR; TCRdb keeps only in-frame clonotypes and omits some of them. The sample lists approximately 250,000 clones, around 89% occurring once. Germline CDR1 is SGHVS and CDR2 is FQNEAQ. Trimming took off 5 bases at V and 6 bases at J, with 14 bases between the two ends. The CDR3 is 15 amino acids. This TCR was sampled from a woman aged 30 to 39 with acute COVID-19. Sequenced: PBMCs or T cells enriched from blood (not recorded which). This chain uses TRBV7-8 with TRBJ1-6; no definite D call. CDR3 in amino acids: CASSTLAGSNSPLHF. CDR3 in DNA: TGTGCCAGCAGCACCCTGGCAGGATCTAATTCACCCCTCCACTTT.